This TCR beta chain was identified in a study of CXCR3-negative and CXCR3-positive naive CD8 T cells. General study results and limits: The study found more hydrophobic TRB CDR3s in CXCR3-positive naive cells than in CXCR3-negative naive cells. Researchers reported similar TRBV-TRBJ usage in naive CXCR3-negative and CXCR3-positive cells, though memory differed.

Naive CD8+ T cells carried a CD45RO-CCR7+CD27+CD95- phenotype. It was by 5' RACE with UMI labels that the TRB cDNA libraries were prepared. From the 5' RACE reads, TCRdb lists one entry per CDR3 protein and no DNA. This repertoire includes about 63,000 distinct CDR3 sequences. About this clonotype: Its antigen is still unknown.

Sample: naive CXCR3+ CD8+ T cells from blood. This sample's subset: CD45RO-CCR7+CD27+CD95- naive CD8+ T cells expressing CXCR3 (TNR3+). The sequence was collected from a human donor in good health. Some clones in this sample may be carry-over from other donors' samples.

The CDR3 here is CASSYDRGLNNEQFF. The chain combines TRBV7-2 with TRBJ2-1; TCRdb outputs TRBD1, but without DNA this stays unchecked. This CDR3 has 15 residues. Germline-derived CDR1 and CDR2 are SGHTA and FQGNSA.